The present entry profiles one T cell receptor beta chain with its context. This same CDR3 is encoded by further DNA sequences in the sample. CDR1 and CDR2 from the germline V gene are LGHNA and YNFKEQ. CDR3 length: 14 amino acids. V shed 1 base, J shed 4 bases, and the junction held 4 bases outside the gene matches. Methods used by the authors: By means of reference gene primer amplification, nucleated cell counts were estimated. The table came from immunoSEQ multiplex PCR; TCRdb's copy has only in-frame clones and leaves some out. V and J calls and clone size follow that table, whereas D and trimming were derived from the DNA. The repertoire consists of roughly 170,000 clones, with approximately 84% occurring once and the leading ten covering about 6.4%. This sample is drawn from a study of blood T cell repertoires in COVID-19. Study background: Sites in the United States, Italy and Spain provided acute and convalescent COVID-19 samples. T cells, B-cell-depleted T cells, or PBMCs supplied cDNA or gDNA.

Sequencing was done on a sample of peripheral blood. The sequence derives from a human donor in a cohort sampled during active COVID-19. The chain has TRBV4-2 and TRBJ2-7, with 7 bases fitting TRBD2. CDR3 bases: TGTGCCAGCAGCCAAGGCCCGGGGGGATACGAGCAGTACTTC. It translates to CASSQGPGGYEQYF.